Listed here are 11 T cell receptor beta chains from one sample, sequenced in a study of beta chain features in type 1 diabetes. Of the isolated RNA, all was reverse transcribed, and so the sequenced material was expressed TCRB transcripts. The data were produced by immunoSEQ multiplex PCR, yet TCRdb's version contains in-frame clones alone and is incomplete. The sample shows over 700,000 clones, roughly 17% of them seen only once. The source material was naive CD4+ T cells from blood. The source of these receptors is a woman aged 18-35 years in good health.

This clone showed up just a few times. The chain links TRBV5-1 to TRBJ2-1; D possibly corresponds to TRBD1 (5 bases). This CDR3 has 11 amino acids. The V end lost 6 bases, the J end lost 8 bases, and 9 bases lay between the germline ends. CDR1 SGHRS and CDR2 YFSETQ come from the germline V gene. The CDR3 sequence: CASKGSHEQFF. The CDR3, as DNA: TGCGCCAGCAAGGGGTCCCATGAGCAGTTCTTC. The whole variable domain, filled in from reference TRBV5-1 and TRBJ2-1, reads KAGVTQTPRYLIKTRGQQVTLSCSPISGHRSVSWYQQTPGQGLQFLFEYFSETQRNKGNFPGRFSGRQFSNSRSEMNVSTLELGDSALYLCASKGSHEQFFGPGTRLTVL.

This chain joins TRBV14 and TRBJ2-5; 7 bases are a match to TRBD1. Germline CDR1 is SGHDN and CDR2 is FVKESK. V lost 2 bases, J lost 5 bases, and 8 bases stayed unmatched. The CDR3 covers 15 residues. The DNA for the CDR3 is TGTGCCAGCAGCCAACTGACAGGGTTTGGGGAGACCCAGTACTTC. This gives the protein CASSQLTGFGETQYF.

The chain uses TRBV7-2 and TRBJ1-2; perhaps TRBD1 as D (6 bases). The V gene's germline CDR1 is SGHTA and CDR2 FQGNSA. The V end was cut by 8 bases, the J end by 2 bases, with 12 bases between. This CDR3 spans 13 amino acids. CDR3 sequence reads: CASGQYMNYGYTF. CDR3 bases: TGTGCCAGCGGACAGTATATGAACTATGGCTACACCTTC.

The V and J genes are TRBV7-9 and TRBJ2-2, with no clear D. The germline V gene has CDR1 SEHNR and CDR2 FQNEAQ (reference sequence). The ends were cut back, 0 bases at V and 4 bases at J, with 3 bases in the middle. The length of the CDR3 is 13 residues. CDR3 sequence reads: CASSLAATGELFF. Written as DNA, the CDR3 is TGTGCCAGCAGCTTAGCCGCCACCGGGGAGCTGTTTTTT. The variable domain in full, completed from reference TRBV7-9 and TRBJ2-2, reads DTGVSQNPRHKITKRGQNVTFRCDPISEHNRLYWYRQTLGQGPEFLTYFQNEAQLEKSRLLSDRFSAERPKGSFSTLEIQRTEQGDSAMYLCASSLAATGELFFGEGSRLTVL.

This clone was counted only a few times. This chain connects TRBV6-1 to TRBJ1-5; D might be TRBD1 (6 bases). Germline values: CDR1 MNHNS, CDR2 SASEGT. With 2 bases removed from V and 4 bases from J, the gap between germline ends came to 9 bases. The CDR3 is made up of 14 amino acids. Here the CDR3 reads CASSEQGMNQPQHF. CDR3 nucleotide sequence: TGTGCCAGCAGTGAACAGGGGATGAATCAGCCCCAGCATTTT.

This sequence joins TRBV9 and TRBJ2-7; 8 nucleotides match TRBD2. Germline CDR1 and CDR2: SGDLS and YYNGEE. This CDR3 spans 15 amino acids. V was pared by 0 bases and J by 7 bases, with 9 bases of the junction left unmatched. The CDR3 bases are TGTGCCAGCAGCGTAGGAGGGGGACTAGTCCGGGAGCAGTACTTC. Amino acid sequence: CASSVGGGLVREQYF.

The J gene is TRBJ2-7, the V gene TRBV7-8; tentative D call: TRBD1 (6 bases). Germline CDR1 reads SGHVS; CDR2 reads FQNEAQ. V lost 1 base, J lost 0 bases, and 7 bases lay in between. This CDR3 is built from 14 residues. The CDR3 is CASSLGQASYEQYF. CDR3 sequence (DNA): TGTGCCAGCAGCTTAGGACAGGCCTCCTACGAGCAGTACTTC.

This clone was seen more than once but under ten times. This chain uses TRBV27 with TRBJ2-7; D gene ambiguous. Germline CDR1 is MNHEY and CDR2 is SMNVEV (reference sequence). Trimming took 2 bases from V and 4 from J, leaving 12 bases between them. This CDR3 region has 14 residues. This chain's CDR3 is CASSLGSPFYEQYF. The CDR3 DNA follows: TGTGCCAGCAGTTTAGGCAGTCCCTTTTACGAGCAGTACTTC.

A few counts support this clone. The chain carries TRBV19 and TRBJ2-1; D is ambiguous. This CDR3 region has 14 residues. With 5 bases removed from V and 9 bases from J, the gap between germline ends came to 17 bases. Germline lookup yields CDR1 LNHDA and CDR2 SQIVND (reference sequence). The CDR3 loop reads CASSLPGVAAEQFF. CDR3 nucleotide sequence: TGTGCCAGTAGTTTGCCCGGAGTTGCCGCTGAGCAGTTCTTC.

This clone came up a few times. The chain uses TRBV4-3 and TRBJ1-2; TRBD1 aligns across 10 bases. This CDR3 region has 16 residues. The germline V gene has CDR1 LGHNA and CDR2 YSLEER. V trimming: 0 bases; J trimming: 7 bases; junction bases outside the gene matches: 8. The CDR3 DNA reads as TGCGCCAGCAGCCAAGATCTCGTGACAGGGGGCTTTGGCTACACCTTC. Amino acid sequence: CASSQDLVTGGFGYTF.

The chain couples TRBV6-6 to TRBJ2-1, with 9 bases lining up with TRBD2. The J segment lost 8 bases and the V segment lost 6 bases, leaving 11 bases of the junction unmatched. This CDR3 is built from 15 residues. The germline CDR1 and CDR2 sequences are MNHNY and SVGAGI (reference sequence). Here the CDR3 reads CASRHTGTSFYEQFF. DNA of the CDR3: TGTGCCAGCAGGCATACCGGGACTAGCTTCTATGAGCAGTTCTTC.